The next 29 T cell receptor beta chains were all read from a single sample in a study of beta chain features in type 1 diabetes. Regarding the study as a whole: In all four CD4+ subsets, TCRB CDR3 length was significantly, moderately reduced in type 1 diabetes.

No antigens are known for them. The isolated RNA, all of it, was reverse transcribed, so expressed TCRB transcripts were what got sequenced. Clones were sequenced by immunoSEQ multiplex PCR, and TCRdb holds only the in-frame ones, with some missing. The sample lists 200,000 to 250,000 clones; around 16% were seen once. The sample consisted of naive CD4+ T cells from blood. The receptors originated from a man in his thirties or forties with type 1 diabetes.

Only a few counts were recorded for this clone. This chain links TRBV11-2 with TRBJ2-5, with D possibly TRBD1 on 5 matching bases. CDR3 length equals 13 residues. Germline V gene sequence: CDR1 SGHAT, CDR2 FQNNGV. V dropped 0 bases and J dropped 7 bases, with 9 bases sitting between them. CDR3 coding DNA: TGTGCCAGCAGCTTAGACAGGGCAGGGACCCAGTACTTC. Its translation: CASSLDRAGTQYF.

This sequence joins TRBV5-1 and TRBJ2-5; TRBD1 agrees at 8 bases. CDR1 and CDR2 (germline): SGHRS, YFSETQ. V gave up 3 bases and J gave up 3 bases; unmatched junction bases: 7. The CDR3 is 15 amino acids. The CDR3 protein is CASSSGGSLEETQYF. Written as DNA, the CDR3 is TGCGCCAGCAGCTCAGGGGGCAGCCTGGAAGAGACCCAGTACTTC.

The chain is built from TRBV6-5 and TRBJ2-2; no clear D gene. The CDR3 spans 14 residues. The germline V gene encodes CDR1 MNHEY and CDR2 SVGAGI. V dropped 0 bases and J dropped 2 bases, with 4 bases sitting between them. The CDR3 spells CASSYSLNTGELFF. In DNA form, the CDR3 reads TGTGCCAGCAGTTACTCGCTCAACACCGGGGAGCTGTTTTTT.

The rearrangement joins TRBV7-2 to TRBJ2-1; 8 bases fit TRBD2. After removal of 5 bases from V and 3 bases from J, the junction contained 9 bases not matched to a gene. CDR1 and CDR2 (germline): SGHTA, FQGNSA. This CDR3 is 16 amino acids long. The CDR3 coding sequence is TGTGCCAGCAGCCCTCTATCCGGGACTAGCTACAATGAGCAGTTCTTC. It is translated as CASSPLSGTSYNEQFF.

A few counts support this clone. The chain has TRBV18 and TRBJ2-1; 10 bases line up with TRBD2. Germline CDR1 reads KGHSH; CDR2 reads LQKENI. The CDR3 is made up of 16 amino acids. V lost 6 bases, J lost 6 bases, and 11 bases stayed unmatched. DNA of the CDR3: TGTGCCAGCTCTCCGATCCTAGCGGGAGTGGCCAATGAGCAGTTCTTC. Translation: CASSPILAGVANEQFF.

This clone was observed a handful of times. This sequence joins TRBV7-9 and TRBJ2-5, with D possibly matching TRBD2 (6 bases). The germline gives CDR1 SEHNR, CDR2 FQNEAQ (reference sequence). V shed 5 bases and J shed 2 bases, with 12 bases lying between them. The CDR3 extends over 14 amino acids. The CDR3 DNA reads as TGTGCCAGCAGCCCCCGCGGGATACAAGAGACCCAGTACTTC. Protein sequence: CASSPRGIQETQYF.

The rearrangement uses TRBV10-3 and TRBJ2-1, with D perhaps matching TRBD1 (6 bases). Germline lookup yields CDR1 ENHRY and CDR2 SYGVKD. The CDR3 is 13 residues long. The ends were cut back, 7 bases at V and 8 bases at J, with 15 bases in the middle. CDR3 sequence: CAIKLTKGDEQFF. CDR3 DNA sequence: TGTGCCATCAAACTCACTAAGGGGGATGAGCAGTTCTTC.

This clone showed up just a few times. This specimen includes other DNA sequences encoding the same CDR3. This chain uses TRBV30 with TRBJ1-2; no reliable D call. V shed 2 bases and J shed 2 bases, with 6 bases lying between them. Germline assignment: CDR1 GTSNPN and CDR2 SVGIG (reference sequence). The CDR3 contains 12 residues. For the CDR3, the DNA is TGTGCCTGGAGTCGACTCAACTATGGCTACACCTTC. This codes for CAWSRLNYGYTF.

This clone was counted only a few times. The chain couples TRBV29-1 to TRBJ2-3; tentatively, D is TRBD1 (5 bases). This CDR3 is built from 16 residues. V lost 0 bases to trimming and J lost 4 bases, with 17 bases between them. The germline gives CDR1 SQVTM, CDR2 ANQGSEA. The CDR3 region is CSVEDGTGEGPDTQYF. CDR3 sequence (DNA): TGCAGCGTTGAAGACGGTACAGGCGAAGGCCCAGATACGCAGTATTTT.

This rearrangement joins TRBV5-1 to TRBJ2-3; 9 bases fit TRBD1. In germline, CDR1 is SGHRS, CDR2 YFSETQ. The CDR3 covers 15 residues. V was clipped by 3 bases and J by 0 bases; unmatched bases: 2. CDR3 DNA: TGCGCCAGCAGCTCCGGGACAGGGAGCACAGATACGCAGTATTTT. Its protein product is CASSSGTGSTDTQYF.

A few counts support this clone. The chain joins TRBV30 to TRBJ2-1; possible D gene TRBD1, 5 bases. V dropped 2 bases and J dropped 6 bases, with 5 bases sitting between them. The CDR3 is 11 amino acids. From germline, CDR1 is GTSNPN and CDR2 SVGIG (reference sequence). CDR3 residues: CAWSRGNEQFF. Here the CDR3 DNA reads TGTGCCTGGAGTAGGGGCAATGAGCAGTTCTTC. The full variable domain, rest sourced from reference TRBV30 and TRBJ2-1, is SQTIHQWPATLVQPVGSPLSLECTVEGTSNPNLYWYRQAAGRGLQLLFYSVGIGQISSEVPQNLSASRPQDRQFILSSKKLLLSDSGFYLCAWSRGNEQFFGPGTRLTVL.

In this sample, this clone turned up a few times. This chain links TRBV7-6 with TRBJ2-3; the D is unclear. V was trimmed by 1 base and J by 6 bases, leaving 8 bases between them. The CDR3 contains 13 residues. Germline loops: CDR1 SGHVS, CDR2 FNYEAQ. In DNA, the CDR3 is TGTGCCAGCAGCTTAGAGCGTCGTGATACGCAGTATTTT. It translates to CASSLERRDTQYF. The full variable domain, its missing parts supplied by reference TRBV7-6 and TRBJ2-3, is GAGVSQSPRYKVTKRGQDVALRCDPISGHVSLYWYRQALGQGPEFLTYFNYEAQQDKSGLPNDRFSAERPEGSISTLTIQRTEQRDSAMYRCASSLERRDTQYFGPGTRLTVL.

This clone was seen a few times. The chain combines TRBV25-1 with TRBJ1-5; TRBD1 matches at 8 bases. The length of the CDR3 is 14 residues. Germline assignment: CDR1 MGHDK and CDR2 SYGVNS. The V gene end was trimmed by 2 bases and the J gene end by 5 bases; junction bases not matched to a gene: 2. This CDR3 reads CASSEAGGDQPQHF. As DNA, the CDR3 is TGTGCCAGCAGTGAAGCAGGGGGCGATCAGCCCCAGCATTTT.

The chain joins TRBV7-9 to TRBJ2-7; possible D gene TRBD1, 5 bases. Looked up from germline, CDR1 is SEHNR and CDR2 is FQNEAQ (reference sequence). This CDR3 is 15 amino acids long. V was trimmed by 5 bases and J by 3 bases, leaving 17 bases between them. The CDR3, as DNA: TGTGCCAGCAGCCCAAAAGGGGTCAGGGTCTACGAGCAGTACTTC. It translates to CASSPKGVRVYEQYF.

This chain connects TRBV4-3 to TRBJ2-3, with 10 bases aligning to TRBD2. The CDR3 is 19 amino acids. The junction had 13 bases not matched to a gene; V was cut back by 2 bases and J by 2 bases. Looked up from germline, CDR1 is LGHNA and CDR2 is YSLEER. Here the CDR3 reads CASSQTTGTSGAATDTQYF. As DNA, the CDR3 is TGCGCCAGCAGCCAAACTACCGGCACTAGCGGGGCGGCCACAGATACGCAGTATTTT.

This clone has just a few counts. The same CDR3 can be traced to other DNA sequences in this sample. The rearrangement links TRBV29-1 to TRBJ2-1; 14 bases match TRBD2. Germline V gene data show CDR1 as SQVTM and CDR2 as ANQGSEA. The ends lost 4 bases at V and 7 bases at J; junction bases unmatched: 3. The CDR3 has 14 amino acids. The CDR3 sequence: CSVVRLAGGNEQFF. The CDR3 DNA reads TGCAGCGTTGTGCGACTAGCGGGGGGGAATGAGCAGTTCTTC.

This clone was counted only a few times. The sample carries other DNA sequences with the same CDR3. The V call is TRBV28, the J call TRBJ2-1; D perhaps matches TRBD1 (6 bases). Germline V gives CDR1 MDHEN, CDR2 SYDVKM. The CDR3 consists of 13 residues. V lost 4 bases, J lost 8 bases, and 12 bases lay in between. The CDR3 nucleotides are TGTGCCAGCAGTTCAGGACAGTCTGATGAGCAGTTCTTC. It encodes CASSSGQSDEQFF.

This clone appeared a few times. The J gene is TRBJ2-3, the V gene TRBV7-8; D unresolved. The V gene's germline CDR1 is SGHVS and CDR2 FQNEAQ. The CDR3 is 13 residues long. V was clipped by 4 bases and J by 4 bases, with 9 bases between them. The CDR3 loop reads CASSSSAADTQYF. The CDR3 bases are TGTGCCAGCAGCTCATCAGCAGCAGATACGCAGTATTTT.

This clone was recorded once. The chain links TRBV7-9 to TRBJ1-5; 7 nucleotides match TRBD1. J lost 4 bases, V lost 4 bases, and 4 bases had no gene match. CDR1 and CDR2 (germline): SEHNR, FQNEAQ (reference sequence). The CDR3 covers 14 residues. The CDR3 loop reads CASSSGQPNQPQHF. In DNA, the CDR3 is TGTGCCAGCAGCTCGGGACAGCCAAATCAGCCCCAGCATTTT. The full variable domain, with the rest looked up from reference TRBV7-9 and TRBJ1-5, is DTGVSQNPRHKITKRGQNVTFRCDPISEHNRLYWYRQTLGQGPEFLTYFQNEAQLEKSRLLSDRFSAERPKGSFSTLEIQRTEQGDSAMYLCASSSGQPNQPQHFGDGTRLSIL.

The chain recombines TRBV4-3 with TRBJ2-1, with 10 bases aligning to TRBD2. The CDR3 has 16 amino acids. The J segment lost 6 bases and the V segment lost 4 bases, leaving 9 bases of the junction unmatched. Germline loops: CDR1 LGHNA, CDR2 YSLEER. This CDR3 is CASSPYSGRRSNEQFF. The CDR3 DNA is TGCGCCAGCAGCCCGTATAGCGGGAGGCGGTCCAATGAGCAGTTCTTC.

The V gene is TRBV6-1, the J gene TRBJ2-3; tentative D call: TRBD1 (6 bases). Trimming took 3 bases from V and 4 from J, leaving 14 bases between them. The CDR3 spans 15 residues. CDR1 MNHNS and CDR2 SASEGT come from the germline V gene. CDR3: CASSDINRAPDTQYF. CDR3 nucleotide sequence: TGTGCCAGCAGTGATATTAACAGGGCCCCAGATACGCAGTATTTT.

The chain uses TRBV9 and TRBJ2-7; TRBD2 aligns across 7 bases. Losses at the gene ends were 0 bases for V and 3 bases for J; bases not matched to a gene: 9. From germline, CDR1 is SGDLS and CDR2 YYNGEE. The CDR3 length is 16 residues. The CDR3 region has the DNA TGTGCCAGCAGCGTAGGGGTTACTAGCGTTTACTACGAGCAGTACTTC. It yields the protein CASSVGVTSVYYEQYF.

This clone was seen more than once but under ten times. This rearrangement joins TRBV29-1 to TRBJ2-1; 7 bases agree with TRBD2. With V trimmed by 1 base and J by 0 bases, 0 bases remained unmatched. The germline gives CDR1 SQVTM, CDR2 ANQGSEA. This CDR3 region has 14 residues. CDR3: CSVEGGSSYNEQFF. The CDR3 DNA follows: TGCAGCGTTGAAGGCGGGAGCTCCTACAATGAGCAGTTCTTC.

This sequence joins TRBV30 and TRBJ2-7; D is unclear. The CDR3 contains 11 residues. The ends were cut back, 2 bases at V and 6 bases at J, with 8 bases in the middle. Germline-derived CDR1 and CDR2 are GTSNPN and SVGIG (reference sequence). For the CDR3, the DNA is TGTGCCTGGAGTCATGCACGCGAGCAGTACTTC. Its protein product is CAWSHAREQYF.

The chain employs TRBV9 and TRBJ1-5, with D hard to call. V lost 5 bases and J 2 bases, leaving 11 bases between the germline ends. In germline, CDR1 is SGDLS, CDR2 YYNGEE. The CDR3 has 14 amino acids. The CDR3 sequence: CASSHRQGNQPQHF. CDR3 nucleotides: TGTGCCAGCAGTCATAGGCAGGGCAATCAGCCCCAGCATTTT.

This clone was observed a few times. The chain is built from TRBV2 and TRBJ2-4; the D gene is possibly TRBD1 (5 bases). The CDR3 runs 14 residues. V was trimmed by 3 bases and J by 11 bases, leaving 17 bases between them. Germline V gene lookup returns CDR1 SNHLY and CDR2 FYNNEI. In DNA form, the CDR3 reads TGTGCCAGCAGTGATATTCCAGGGCCAGCGTTTCAGTACTTC. Translation: CASSDIPGPAFQYF.

The sample holds a few counts of this clone. The chain joins TRBV14 to TRBJ2-2, with D hard to call. Trimming stripped 0 bases from V and 0 bases from J, with 8 bases between. CDR1 and CDR2 (germline): SGHDN, FVKESK. The CDR3 runs 16 residues. The CDR3 spells CASSQDLLSNTGELFF. The CDR3 bases are TGTGCCAGCAGCCAAGATCTGCTTTCGAACACCGGGGAGCTGTTTTTT. The variable domain in full, completed from reference TRBV14 and TRBJ2-2, reads EAGVTQFPSHSVIEKGQTVTLRCDPISGHDNLYWYRRVMGKEIKFLLHFVKESKQDESGMPNNRFLAERTGGTYSTLKVQPAELEDSGVYFCASSQDLLSNTGELFFGEGSRLTVL.

The chain combines TRBV30 with TRBJ1-2; D uncertain. This CDR3 is built from 15 residues. Between the trimmed V and J ends, which lost 0 bases and 7 bases, there was a span of 18 bases. The germline CDR1 and CDR2 sequences are GTSNPN and SVGIG (reference sequence). CDR3 protein: CAWSVGPSGEIGYTF. Here the CDR3 DNA reads TGTGCCTGGAGTGTTGGTCCATCCGGGGAAATTGGCTACACCTTC.

The chain joins TRBV28 to TRBJ2-1; 9 positions agree with TRBD1. V lost 5 bases and J lost 7; bases outside the gene matches: 9. The CDR3 loop spans 15 amino acids. Germline V CDR1 and CDR2: MDHEN, SYDVKM. The CDR3 DNA reads as TGTGCCAGCAGTCTCCCCCTGACAGGGGGGAATGAGCAGTTCTTC. It specifies CASSLPLTGGNEQFF.